This T cell receptor beta chain stems from a study of type 1 regulatory T cells listed by TCRdb under 2021. At the level of the whole study: An in vitro protocol by which a Tr1-enriched, alloantigen-specific CD4 T cell product named T-allo10 was generated was characterized in the study. T-allo10 was under clinical evaluation in patients with hematological malignancies receiving allogeneic hematopoietic stem cell transplantation.

Remarks on this clonotype: Its antigen target is currently unknown. One base away there is no much larger clone; base qualities are not given.

Findings and caveats that apply to the study as a whole: Tr1 cells showed a more restricted TCR repertoire than non-Tr1 cells, which the study interpreted as alloantigen-induced clonal expansion.

The instrument was an Illumina MiSeq. TCRdb reran the public reads through fastp at Q25 and MiXCR, keeping productive beta chains. Here each entry gathers all rows of one CDR3 protein and keeps the most common genes and DNA. This sample gives about 60,000 distinct CDR3 sequences in total; approximately 60% of them show up just once. The top ten clonotypes cover less than 2% of the sample. The junction carries 13 bases between V and J, which are trimmed by 4 bases and 2 bases respectively. The germline V gene (reference sequence) provides CDR1 LNHDA and CDR2 SQIVND. Its CDR3 holds 15 amino acids, cysteine through phenylalanine. Left in the record is the CDR3 DNA by itself, 45 bases read in frame from the first base.

Sequencing was done on a sample of cultured non-Tr1 T cells, either the whole culture or a sorted T cell fraction (not recorded which). According to the study, the label for this sample's cell subset or site signals: non-Tr1 population from the T-allo10 product. This receptor chain uses TRBV19 and TRBJ2-3; the D gene assignment is ambiguous. The receptor was derived from a human donor in good health. The CDR3 reads CASSRLPFNTDTQYF. The sequence in DNA is TGTGCCAGTAGTAGATTACCCTTTAACACAGATACGCAGTATTTT. The CDR3, completed at both ends by the reference TRBV19 and TRBJ2-3 genes, gives the full variable domain DGGITQSPKYLFRKEGQNVTLSCEQNLNHDAMYWYRQDPGQGLRLIYYSQIVNDFQKGDIAEGYSVSREKKESFPLTVTSAQKNPTAFYLCASSRLPFNTDTQYFGPGTRLTVL.